Listed below are T cell receptor beta chains from one sample, sequenced in a study of T cells expressing NK-cell markers. With the 5' RACE reads reprocessed, TCRdb shows one record per CDR3 protein and no DNA. The listing contains 450,000 to 600,000 distinct CDR3 sequences. Sequencing input: blood T cells: a sorted CD56 or NKG2C T cell subset, CD4+ or CD8+ T cells, or bulk PBMC T cells (not recorded which). Receptors were obtained from a man between 18 and 29 years old in good health. Each CDR3 is given with its conserved first and last residue.

CSARVTADVATNEKLFF,TRBJ1-4,TRBV20-1
CASSYGGQLRTTEAFF,TRBJ1-1,TRBV6-5
CATSTVRDSSSTDTQYF,TRBJ2-3,TRBV15
CASREGARRGNQPQHF,TRBJ1-5,TRBV6-1
CAITFGSPYNEQFF,TRBJ2-1,TRBV10-3
CAVHGSEPTYEQYF,TRBJ2-7,TRBV10-3
CASSVSVDPGNSPLHF,TRBJ1-6,TRBV9
CASRPRDLAKNIQYF,TRBJ2-4,TRBV12-3/TRBV12-4
CASSQAGLAGSHEQFF,TRBJ2-1,TRBV4-1
CASSLGEDRPWYEQYF,TRBJ2-7,TRBV7-9
CSARDTAGGVYEQFF,TRBJ2-1,TRBV20-1
CASGAGTSGETQYF,TRBJ2-5,TRBV2
CSVRWGRSSGTDTQYF,TRBJ2-3,TRBV29-1
CATSRASGTGVIGELFF,TRBJ2-2,TRBV15
CASSPVGGISGANVLTF,TRBJ2-6,TRBV12-3/TRBV12-4
CASSTRSGSPRGELFF,TRBJ2-2,TRBV7-3
CASSGSGDPNTEAFF,TRBJ1-1,TRBV12-3/TRBV12-4
CASAPVDRNQPQHF,TRBJ1-5,TRBV12-5
CASSQGAGGANVLTF,TRBJ2-6,TRBV5-1
CSARDQTSGSNEQFF,TRBJ2-1,TRBV20-1
CSARDYITDGNQPQHF,TRBJ1-5,TRBV20-1
CAISESSGSSYNEQFF,TRBJ2-1,TRBV10-3
CAAGGQGHYEQYF,TRBJ2-7,TRBV3-1
CASLAGVFGELFF,TRBJ2-2,TRBV12-3/TRBV12-4
CASSQTPRLNYNEQFF,TRBJ2-1,TRBV3-1
CSAHAGTKNYGYTF,TRBJ1-2,TRBV20-1
CASSPLGGDNEQFF,TRBJ2-1,TRBV18
CASGSTGTLLSGNTIYF,TRBJ1-3,TRBV6-1
CASSKRDWGTQYF,TRBJ2-5,TRBV12-3/TRBV12-4
CASSLTAGPYNEQFF,TRBJ2-1,TRBV11-2
CASSKNWEETQYF,TRBJ2-5,TRBV7-6
CSASGAGGPLHEQFF,TRBJ2-1,TRBV20-1
CASSRKQGHTGELFF,TRBJ2-2,TRBV4-1
CASRRSREGHHLDEQFF,TRBJ2-1,TRBV5-6
CASSQEVEAVRETQYF,TRBJ2-5,TRBV4-1
CSVEPRAFETQYF,TRBJ2-5,TRBV29-1
CASSFRTEGFKRDYEQYF,TRBJ2-7,TRBV5-1
CASSSLRDRGQVTEAFF,TRBJ1-1,TRBV11-1
CASSSVEGGNTQYF,TRBJ2-3,TRBV11-3
CASSSVQEYNEQFF,TRBJ2-1,TRBV7-9
CASSVDPTGGLQETQYF,TRBJ2-5,TRBV9
CSARVLAGSFDEQFF,TRBJ2-1,TRBV20-1
CASSSSVYEQFF,TRBJ2-1,TRBV7-9
CASSFSGQGQHF,TRBJ1-5,TRBV12-3/TRBV12-4
CASKSGLIDPGSQYF,TRBJ2-3,TRBV27
CASSNRGRFNEQFF,TRBJ2-1,TRBV7-2
CASSPGDHYGYTF,TRBJ1-2,TRBV5-1
CSATTTGEGLNEQFF,TRBJ2-1,TRBV20-1
CSANRQGEDYEQYF,TRBJ2-7,TRBV20-1
CASSDYTGGLDNEQFF,TRBJ2-1,TRBV5-1
CASSLGLVETEQFF,TRBJ2-1,TRBV12-3/TRBV12-4
CASSLVLAAETQYF,TRBJ2-5,TRBV5-1
CASSEAGGVDEQFF,TRBJ2-1,TRBV2